Detailed here is one T cell receptor (beta chain). Trimming cost V 8 bases and J 6 bases; bases outside gene matches: 3. CDR1 and CDR2 (germline): SGHTA, FQGNSA. The CDR3 covers 13 residues. This record comes from a study of OX40 agonist ivuxolimab in advanced cancers. The assay was immunoSEQ multiplex PCR, and TCRdb's table has in-frame clones only and misses some. The sample has 80,000 to 85,000 clones, 80% to 90% seen once. This rearrangement joins TRBV7-2 to TRBJ1-6; 8 nucleotides align to TRBD1. This specimen was CD4+ or CD8+ T cells sorted from blood, taken in a trial of the OX40 agonist ivuxolimab. This sequence originates from an adult with an advanced solid tumor such as melanoma, head and neck, liver or kidney cancer. Here the CDR3 DNA reads TGTGCCAGCTTGGGACAGGCTAATTCACCCCTCCACTTT. The encoded protein is CASLGQANSPLHF.